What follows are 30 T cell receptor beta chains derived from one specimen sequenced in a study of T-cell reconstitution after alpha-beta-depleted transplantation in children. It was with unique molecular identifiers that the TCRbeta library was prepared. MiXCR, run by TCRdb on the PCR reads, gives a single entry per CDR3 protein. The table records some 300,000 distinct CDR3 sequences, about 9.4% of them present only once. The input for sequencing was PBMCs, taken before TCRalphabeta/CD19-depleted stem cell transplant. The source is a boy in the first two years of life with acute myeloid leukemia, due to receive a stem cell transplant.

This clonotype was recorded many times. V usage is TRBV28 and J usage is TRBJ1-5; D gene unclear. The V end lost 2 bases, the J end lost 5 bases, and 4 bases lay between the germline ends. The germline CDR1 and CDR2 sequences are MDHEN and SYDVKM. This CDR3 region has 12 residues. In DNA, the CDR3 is TGTGCCAGCAGTTTAGTGCATCAGCCCCAGCATTTT. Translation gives CASSLVHQPQHF.

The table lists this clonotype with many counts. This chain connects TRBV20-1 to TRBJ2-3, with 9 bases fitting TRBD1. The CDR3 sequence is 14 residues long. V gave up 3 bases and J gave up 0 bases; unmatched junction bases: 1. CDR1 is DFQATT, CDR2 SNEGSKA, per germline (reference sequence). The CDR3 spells CSARTGGSTDTQYF. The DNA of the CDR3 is TGCAGTGCTAGGACAGGGGGAAGCACAGATACGCAGTATTTT.

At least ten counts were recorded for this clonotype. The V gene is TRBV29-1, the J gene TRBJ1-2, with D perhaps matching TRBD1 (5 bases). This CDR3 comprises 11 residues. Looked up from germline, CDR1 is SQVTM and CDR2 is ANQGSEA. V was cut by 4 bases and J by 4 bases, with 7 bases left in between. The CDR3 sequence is CSVAGAYGYTF. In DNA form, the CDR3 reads TGCAGCGTTGCCGGGGCCTATGGCTACACCTTC.

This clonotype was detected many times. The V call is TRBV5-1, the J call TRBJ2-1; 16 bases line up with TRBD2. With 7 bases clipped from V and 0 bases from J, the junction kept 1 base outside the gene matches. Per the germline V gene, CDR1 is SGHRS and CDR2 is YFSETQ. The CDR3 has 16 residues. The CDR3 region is CASGTSGGGSYNEQFF. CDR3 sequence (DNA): TGCGCCAGCGGGACTAGCGGGGGGGGCTCCTACAATGAGCAGTTCTTC. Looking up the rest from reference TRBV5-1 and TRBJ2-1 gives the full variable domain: KAGVTQTPRYLIKTRGQQVTLSCSPISGHRSVSWYQQTPGQGLQFLFEYFSETQRNKGNFPGRFSGRQFSNSRSEMNVSTLELGDSALYLCASGTSGGGSYNEQFFGPGTRLTVL.

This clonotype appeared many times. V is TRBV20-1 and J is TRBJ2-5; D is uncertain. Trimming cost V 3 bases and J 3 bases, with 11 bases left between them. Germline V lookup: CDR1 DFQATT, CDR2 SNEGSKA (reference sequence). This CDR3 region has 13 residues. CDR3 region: CSASRTDKETQYF. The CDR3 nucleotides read TGCAGTGCTAGCCGAACAGATAAAGAGACCCAGTACTTC.

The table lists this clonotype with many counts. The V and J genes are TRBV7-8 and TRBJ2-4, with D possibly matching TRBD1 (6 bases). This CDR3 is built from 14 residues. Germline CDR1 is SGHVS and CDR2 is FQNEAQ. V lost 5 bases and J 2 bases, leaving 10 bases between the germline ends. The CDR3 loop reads CASSRGQPKNIQYF. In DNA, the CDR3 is TGTGCCAGCAGCCGTGGACAGCCCAAAAACATTCAGTACTTC.

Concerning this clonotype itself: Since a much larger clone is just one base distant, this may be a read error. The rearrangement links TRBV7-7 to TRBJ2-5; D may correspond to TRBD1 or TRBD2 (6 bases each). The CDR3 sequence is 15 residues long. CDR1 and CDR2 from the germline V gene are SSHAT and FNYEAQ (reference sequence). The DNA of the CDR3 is TGTGCTAGCGGCTTAGGGGGTCGGTCCCAAGAGACCCAGTACTTC. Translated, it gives CASGLGGRSQETQYF.

The DNA for the CDR3 is TGTGCTAGTGGTTTGGTTGAGGGGGGCCGCTACGAGCAGTACTTC. This encodes CASGLVEGGRYEQYF. This chain joins TRBV12-5 and TRBJ2-7; the D gene could be TRBD1 or TRBD2 (6 bases each). CDR3 length: 15 residues. V was trimmed by 0 bases and J by 3 bases, leaving 12 bases between them. Germline lookup yields CDR1 LGHNT and CDR2 FRNRAP.

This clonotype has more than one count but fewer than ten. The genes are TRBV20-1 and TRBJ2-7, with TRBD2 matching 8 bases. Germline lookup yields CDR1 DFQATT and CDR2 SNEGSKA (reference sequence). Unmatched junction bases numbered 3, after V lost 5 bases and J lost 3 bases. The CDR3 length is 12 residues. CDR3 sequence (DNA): TGCAGTGCTCCTGGGACTAGCTACGAGCAGTACTTC. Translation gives CSAPGTSYEQYF.

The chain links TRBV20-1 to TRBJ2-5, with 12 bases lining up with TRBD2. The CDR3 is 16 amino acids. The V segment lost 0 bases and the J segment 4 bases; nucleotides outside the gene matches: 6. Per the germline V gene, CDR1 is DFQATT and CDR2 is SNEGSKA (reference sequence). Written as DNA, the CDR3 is TGCAGTGCTAGAGATCGGGCTAGCGGGGGGGTAGAGACCCAGTACTTC. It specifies CSARDRASGGVETQYF.

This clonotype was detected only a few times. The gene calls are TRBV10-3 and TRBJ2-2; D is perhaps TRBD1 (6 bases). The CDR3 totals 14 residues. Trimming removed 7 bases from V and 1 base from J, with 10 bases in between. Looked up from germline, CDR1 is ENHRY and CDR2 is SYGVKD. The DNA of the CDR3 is TGTGCCATCACCAAGGGACAGAACACCGGGGAGCTGTTTTTT. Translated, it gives CAITKGQNTGELFF.

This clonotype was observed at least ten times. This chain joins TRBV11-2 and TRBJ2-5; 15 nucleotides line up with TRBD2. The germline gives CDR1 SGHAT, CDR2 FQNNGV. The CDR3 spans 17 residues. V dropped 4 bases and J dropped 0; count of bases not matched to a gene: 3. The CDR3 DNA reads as TGTGCCAGCAGCTCAGGGACTAGCGGGAGGAACCAAGAGACCCAGTACTTC. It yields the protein CASSSGTSGRNQETQYF.

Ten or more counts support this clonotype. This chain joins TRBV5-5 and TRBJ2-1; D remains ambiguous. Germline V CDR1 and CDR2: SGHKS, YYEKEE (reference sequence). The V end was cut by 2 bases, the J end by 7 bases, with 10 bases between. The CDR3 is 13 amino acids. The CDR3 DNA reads TGTGCCAGCAGCTTATCCTCCGCTAATGAGCAGTTCTTC. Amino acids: CASSLSSANEQFF.

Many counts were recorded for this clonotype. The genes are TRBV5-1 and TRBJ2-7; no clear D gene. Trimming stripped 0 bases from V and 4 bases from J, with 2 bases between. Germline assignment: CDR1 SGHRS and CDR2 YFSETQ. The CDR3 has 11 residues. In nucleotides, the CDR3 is TGCGCCAGCAGCTTGGAGTACGAGCAGTACTTC. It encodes CASSLEYEQYF.

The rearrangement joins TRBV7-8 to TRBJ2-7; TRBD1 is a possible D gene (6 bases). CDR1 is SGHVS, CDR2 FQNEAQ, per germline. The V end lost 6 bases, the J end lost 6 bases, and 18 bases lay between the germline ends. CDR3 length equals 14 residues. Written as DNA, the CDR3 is TGTGCCAGCAGACCCAGGGGTTCAGGGACCGAGCAGTACTTC. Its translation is CASRPRGSGTEQYF.

The CDR3 DNA is TGCGCCAGCAGCCAAGGAATAGCGGGAGCGCCTGAGAAATACGAGCAGTACTTC. It is translated as CASSQGIAGAPEKYEQYF. The genes are TRBV4-3 and TRBJ2-7; TRBD2 aligns across 9 bases. The CDR3 is made up of 18 amino acids. CDR1 is LGHNA, CDR2 YSLEER, per germline. The V segment lost 1 base and the J segment 4 bases; nucleotides outside the gene matches: 14.

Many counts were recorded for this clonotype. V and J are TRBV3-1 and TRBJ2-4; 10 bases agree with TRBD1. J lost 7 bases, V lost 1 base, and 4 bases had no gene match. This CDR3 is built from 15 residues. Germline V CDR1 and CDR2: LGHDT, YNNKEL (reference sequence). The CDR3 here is CASSQVLDRGNIQYF. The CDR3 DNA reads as TGTGCCAGCAGCCAAGTTCTGGACAGGGGGAACATTCAGTACTTC. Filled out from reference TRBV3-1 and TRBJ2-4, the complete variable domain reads DTAVSQTPKYLVTQMGNDKSIKCEQNLGHDTMYWYKQDSKKFLKIMFSYNNKELIINETVPNRFSPKSPDKAHLNLHINSLELGDSAVYFCASSQVLDRGNIQYFGAGTRLSVL.

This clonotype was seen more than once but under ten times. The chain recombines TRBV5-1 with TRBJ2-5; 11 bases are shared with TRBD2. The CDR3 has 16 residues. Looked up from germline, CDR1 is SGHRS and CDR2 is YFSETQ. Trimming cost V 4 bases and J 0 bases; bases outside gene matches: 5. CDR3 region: CASSPGLAVYQETQYF. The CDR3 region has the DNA TGCGCCAGCAGCCCGGGACTAGCGGTGTACCAAGAGACCCAGTACTTC.

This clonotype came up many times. The CDR3 reads CASSVEPSGQETQYF. CDR3 DNA sequence: TGTGCCAGCAGCGTAGAACCTAGCGGGCAAGAGACCCAGTACTTC. The V and J genes are TRBV9 and TRBJ2-5; 8 bases fit TRBD2. V gave up 0 bases and J gave up 2 bases; unmatched junction bases: 3. Germline CDR1 reads SGDLS; CDR2 reads YYNGEE. The CDR3 contains 15 residues.

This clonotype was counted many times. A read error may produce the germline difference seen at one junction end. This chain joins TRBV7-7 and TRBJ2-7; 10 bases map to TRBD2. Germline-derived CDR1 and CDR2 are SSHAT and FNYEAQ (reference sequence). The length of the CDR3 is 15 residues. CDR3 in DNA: TGTGCTAGCAGCGGGAGGGGAAGGTTGACCTACGAGCAGTACTTC. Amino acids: CASSGRGRLTYEQYF.

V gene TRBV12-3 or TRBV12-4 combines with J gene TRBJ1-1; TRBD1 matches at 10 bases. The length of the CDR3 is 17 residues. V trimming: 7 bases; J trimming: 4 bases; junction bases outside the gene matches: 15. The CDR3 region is CASTPRWGQGRFTEAFF. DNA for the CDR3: TGTGCCAGCACCCCAAGGTGGGGACAGGGGAGGTTCACTGAAGCTTTCTTT.

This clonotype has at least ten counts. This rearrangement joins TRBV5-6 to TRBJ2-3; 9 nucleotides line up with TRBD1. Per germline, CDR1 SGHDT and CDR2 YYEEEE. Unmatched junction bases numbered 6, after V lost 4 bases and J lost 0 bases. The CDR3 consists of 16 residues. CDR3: CASSRTGAPSTDTQYF. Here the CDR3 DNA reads TGTGCCAGCAGCCGGACAGGGGCGCCGAGCACAGATACGCAGTATTTT.

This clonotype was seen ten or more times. This CDR3 is CASSQPGLAGVQNEQFF. The CDR3 DNA reads TGTGCCAGCAGCCAACCGGGACTAGCGGGAGTCCAGAATGAGCAGTTCTTC. This chain joins TRBV27 and TRBJ2-1; 14 bases map to TRBD2. Germline assignment: CDR1 MNHEY and CDR2 SMNVEV (reference sequence). The junction had 11 bases not matched to a gene; V was cut back by 6 bases and J by 7 bases. The length of the CDR3 is 17 residues.

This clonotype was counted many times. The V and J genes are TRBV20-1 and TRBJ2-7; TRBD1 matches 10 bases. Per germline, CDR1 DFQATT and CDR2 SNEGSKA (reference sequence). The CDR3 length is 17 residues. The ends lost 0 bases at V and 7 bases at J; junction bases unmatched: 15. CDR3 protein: CSAREEPGDRGAEEQYF. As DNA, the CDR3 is TGCAGTGCTAGAGAAGAGCCTGGGGACAGGGGCGCTGAGGAGCAGTACTTC.

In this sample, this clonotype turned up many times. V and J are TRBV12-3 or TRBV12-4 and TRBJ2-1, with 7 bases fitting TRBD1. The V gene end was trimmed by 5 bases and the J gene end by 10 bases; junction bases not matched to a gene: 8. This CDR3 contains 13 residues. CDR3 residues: CASSKEGAWEQFF. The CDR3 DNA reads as TGTGCCAGCAGTAAAGAGGGGGCATGGGAGCAGTTCTTC.

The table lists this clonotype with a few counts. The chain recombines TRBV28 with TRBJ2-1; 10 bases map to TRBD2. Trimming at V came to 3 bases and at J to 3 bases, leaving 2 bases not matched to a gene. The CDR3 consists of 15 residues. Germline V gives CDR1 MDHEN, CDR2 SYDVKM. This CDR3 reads CASSFWTSGYNEQFF. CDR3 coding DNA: TGTGCCAGCAGTTTCTGGACTAGCGGCTACAATGAGCAGTTCTTC.

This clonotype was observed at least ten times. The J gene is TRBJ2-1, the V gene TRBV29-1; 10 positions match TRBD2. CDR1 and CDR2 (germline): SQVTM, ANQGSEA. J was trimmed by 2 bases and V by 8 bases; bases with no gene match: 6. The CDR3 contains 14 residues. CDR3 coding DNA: TGCAGCCCATCACTAGCGGGAACCTACAATGAGCAGTTCTTC. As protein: CSPSLAGTYNEQFF.

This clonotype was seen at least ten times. DNA for the CDR3: TGTGCCAGCAGCTTAGATCTGACTTCCCTCTCCTACAATGAGCAGTTCTTC. It yields the protein CASSLDLTSLSYNEQFF. The rearrangement joins TRBV11-2 to TRBJ2-1, with D unclear. Germline lookup yields CDR1 SGHAT and CDR2 FQNNGV. The CDR3 covers 17 residues. V was cut by 0 bases and J by 0 bases, with 12 bases left in between.

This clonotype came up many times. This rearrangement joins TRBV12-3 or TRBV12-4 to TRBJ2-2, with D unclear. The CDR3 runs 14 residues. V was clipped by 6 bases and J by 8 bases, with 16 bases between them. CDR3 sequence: CASSTDLPEGELFF. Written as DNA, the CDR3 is TGTGCCAGCAGCACTGATTTACCGGAGGGGGAGCTGTTTTTT.

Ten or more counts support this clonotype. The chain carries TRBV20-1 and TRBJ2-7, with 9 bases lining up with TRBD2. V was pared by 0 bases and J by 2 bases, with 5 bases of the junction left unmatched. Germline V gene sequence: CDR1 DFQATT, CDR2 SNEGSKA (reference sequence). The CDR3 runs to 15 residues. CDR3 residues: CSARDPSGRTYEQYF. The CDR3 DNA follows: TGCAGTGCTAGAGATCCAAGCGGGAGGACCTACGAGCAGTACTTC.